These T cell receptor beta chains were read from a single sample in a study of blood T cell repertoires in COVID-19. Clones were sequenced by immunoSEQ multiplex PCR, and TCRdb holds only the in-frame ones, with some missing. The sample contains around 480,000 clones, roughly nine tenths of which appear only once. What was sequenced was PBMCs or T cells enriched from blood (not recorded which). Receptors originate from a woman younger than 35 who had recovered from COVID-19. Each CDR3 is given with its conserved first and last residue. D genes are given only for firm matches. Size values are once, few and many counts, or a class for expanded clones, and some rows have none.

len	v_gene	abundance	d_gene	j_gene	CDR3aa	CDR3nt
13	TRBV9	NA	NA	TRBJ2-1	CASSRNSMVEQFF	TGTGCCAGCAGCCGCAACTCTATGGTTGAGCAGTTCTTC
15	TRBV6-5	many	TRBD2	TRBJ2-3	CASRPGLAGTDTQYF	TGTGCCAGCAGGCCCGGACTAGCGGGCACAGATACGCAGTATTTT
15	TRBV4-1	NA	TRBD2	TRBJ2-7	CASSQEASGSYEQYF	TGCGCCAGCAGCCAAGAGGCTAGCGGTTCCTACGAGCAGTACTTC
15	TRBV27	NA	TRBD1	TRBJ1-4	CASSSQRQGGGKLFF	TGTGCCAGCAGTTCCCAGCGACAGGGAGGAGGAAAACTGTTTTTT
16	TRBV20-1	NA	TRBD2	TRBJ2-1	CSASPGGVGSYNEQFF	TGCAGTGCTAGTCCGGGGGGGGTTGGGTCCTACAATGAGCAGTTCTTC
15	TRBV5-1	NA	TRBD1	TRBJ2-4	CASTESGQSKNIQYF	TGCGCCAGCACCGAGTCGGGACAGTCCAAAAACATTCAGTACTTC
16	TRBV28	NA	TRBD1	TRBJ1-5	CASSPSLLQGKKPQHF	TGTGCCAGCAGTCCGAGCCTTTTACAGGGGAAGAAACCCCAGCATTTT
16	TRBV9	NA	TRBD2	TRBJ2-2	CASSSERGEFTGELFF	TGTGCCAGCAGCTCCGAGCGGGGAGAGTTCACCGGGGAGCTGTTTTTT
18	TRBV28	NA	TRBD1	TRBJ1-1	CASSFPKDRGSMNTEAFF	TGTGCCAGCAGTTTTCCTAAAGACAGGGGTTCCATGAACACTGAAGCTTTCTTT
15	TRBV6-5	NA	NA	TRBJ1-5	CASRSTGTRDQPQHF	TGTGCCAGCAGGTCCACTGGGACTAGGGATCAGCCCCAGCATTTT
16	TRBV29-1	NA	TRBD1	TRBJ1-2	CSVEGGGRGPVHGYTF	TGCAGCGTTGAAGGAGGGGGCAGGGGGCCCGTTCATGGCTACACCTTC
16	TRBV29-1	NA	NA	TRBJ1-2	CSVEVPFAGPNYGYTF	TGCAGCGTTGAAGTACCGTTCGCGGGTCCTAACTATGGCTACACCTTC
14	TRBV4-1	NA	NA	TRBJ2-7	CASSPRLGDYEQYF	TGCGCCAGCAGCCCCAGACTAGGGGACTACGAGCAGTACTTC
15	TRBV5-6	NA	TRBD1	TRBJ2-3	CASSLRTGSTDTQYF	TGTGCCAGCAGCTTACGGACAGGGAGCACAGATACGCAGTATTTT
16	TRBV11-2	NA	NA	TRBJ2-2	CASSSKSGRGTGELFF	TGTGCCAGCAGCTCGAAATCGGGTCGGGGCACCGGGGAGCTGTTTTTT
14	TRBV6-6	once	TRBD2	TRBJ2-5	CASSSPRGGETQYF	TGTGCCAGCAGTTCTCCTCGGGGGGGGGAGACCCAGTACTTC
15	TRBV4-1	once	TRBD1	TRBJ2-7	CASSHLRDRVYEQYF	TGCGCCAGCAGCCACCTCCGGGACAGGGTGTACGAGCAGTACTTC
13	TRBV30	NA	TRBD1	TRBJ1-6	CAWRTGGSSPLHF	TGTGCCTGGAGGACAGGGGGTTCTTCACCCCTCCACTTT
15	TRBV30	NA	TRBD1	TRBJ1-2	CAWLKIGQGLYGYTF	TGTGCCTGGCTTAAAATCGGACAGGGCCTCTATGGCTACACCTTC
15	TRBV28	NA	TRBD1	TRBJ1-5	CASSFDRENIQPQHF	TGTGCCAGCAGCTTTGACAGGGAGAACATCCAGCCCCAGCATTTT
15	TRBV2	NA	TRBD2	TRBJ2-2	CASSSGTSTTGELFF	TGTGCCAGCAGCTCCGGGACTAGCACGACCGGGGAGCTGTTTTTT
14	TRBV10-2	once	NA	TRBJ2-1	CASSEYNLYNEQFF	TGCGCCAGCAGTGAGTATAACCTATACAATGAGCAGTTCTTC
15	TRBV9	NA	TRBD2	TRBJ2-1	CASSGGTSGLNEQFF	TGTGCCAGCAGCGGTGGGACTAGCGGTCTTAATGAGCAGTTCTTC
15	TRBV5-1	NA	TRBD1	TRBJ1-2	CASSRPPGGDGGYTF	TGCGCCAGCAGTCGCCCCCCAGGGGGCGATGGTGGCTACACCTTC
14	TRBV5-1	NA	TRBD1	TRBJ2-5	CASSPGTVEETQYF	TGCGCCAGCAGCCCCGGGACAGTCGAAGAGACCCAGTACTTC
11	TRBV12-3/TRBV12-4	NA	NA	TRBJ2-5	CASSPSETQYF	TGTGCCAGCAGCCCCTCTGAGACCCAGTACTTC
14	TRBV18	NA	NA	TRBJ1-1	CASSYVQGGTEAFF	TGTGCCAGCTCCTATGTCCAGGGAGGCACTGAAGCTTTCTTT
14	TRBV6-5	NA	TRBD1	TRBJ1-1	CASSYSRGTDEAFF	TGTGCCAGCAGTTACTCGAGAGGGACAGACGAAGCTTTCTTT
12	TRBV19	NA	TRBD1	TRBJ1-1	CATRDREKEAFF	TGTGCCACAAGGGACAGGGAGAAAGAAGCTTTCTTT
14	TRBV24-1	NA	TRBD1	TRBJ1-1	CATRGDRDRTEAFF	TGTGCCACCAGAGGAGACAGGGATAGGACTGAAGCTTTCTTT
16	TRBV4-1	few	TRBD1	TRBJ2-2	CASSHGQGTRAGELFF	TGCGCCAGCAGCCACGGACAGGGGACGCGCGCCGGGGAGCTGTTTTTT
13	TRBV19	NA	NA	TRBJ1-2	CASSPPGRYGYTF	TGTGCCAGTAGTCCCCCGGGTCGCTATGGCTACACCTTC
15	TRBV4-1	NA	NA	TRBJ1-4	CASSPPRGTNEKLFF	TGCGCCAGCAGCCCCCCAAGGGGTACTAATGAAAAACTGTTTTTT